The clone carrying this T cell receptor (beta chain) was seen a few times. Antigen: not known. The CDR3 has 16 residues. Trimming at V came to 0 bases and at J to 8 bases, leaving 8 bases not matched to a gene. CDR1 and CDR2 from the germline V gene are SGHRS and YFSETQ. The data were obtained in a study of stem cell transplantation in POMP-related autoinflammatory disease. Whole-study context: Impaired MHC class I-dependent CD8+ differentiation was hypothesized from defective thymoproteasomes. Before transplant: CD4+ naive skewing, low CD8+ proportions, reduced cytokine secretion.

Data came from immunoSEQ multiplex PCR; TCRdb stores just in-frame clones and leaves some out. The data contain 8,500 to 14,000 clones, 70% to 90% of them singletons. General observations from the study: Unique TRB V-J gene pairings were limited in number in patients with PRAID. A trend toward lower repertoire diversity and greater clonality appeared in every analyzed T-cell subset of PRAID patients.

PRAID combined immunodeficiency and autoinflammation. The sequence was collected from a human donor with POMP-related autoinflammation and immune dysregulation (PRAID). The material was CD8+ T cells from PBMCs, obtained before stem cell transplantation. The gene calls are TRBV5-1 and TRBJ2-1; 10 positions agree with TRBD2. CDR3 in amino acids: CASSLGSSGSGDEQFF. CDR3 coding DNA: TGCGCCAGCAGCTTGGGTTCTAGCGGGAGTGGCGATGAGCAGTTCTTC.